Below, 21 T cell receptor beta chains from the same sample are listed, as sequenced in a study of CD8+ T cells in alopecia areata. Sorting relied on CD4, CD8alpha, NKG2D, NKG2ACE and other markers applied to pooled cutaneous lymph node cells. RNA, once extracted, was reverse transcribed into cDNA for use as the sequencing template. The data were produced by immunoSEQ multiplex PCR, yet TCRdb's version contains in-frame clones alone and is incomplete. The sample yields about 270,000 clones, without any singletons. The sequencing input was CD4+ T cells sorted from a lymph node. The receptors here all came from a C3H/HeJ mouse with alopecia areata. This strain has MHC haplotype H2-k.

In its sample, this clone was seen a few times. The gene names given are mouse names. The DNA ends 4 residues before the CDR3 does, and the rest of the CDR3 is filled in from the germline J gene. The chain joins TRBV14 to TRBJ2-3; 12 nucleotides align to TRBD1. The germline gives CDR1 SGHDT, CDR2 FRDEAV. V shed 5 bases, J shed 1 base, and the junction held 5 bases outside the gene matches. The CDR3 has 16 amino acids. The CDR3 here is CASSTGTGGGAETLYF. CDR3 DNA (partial): TGTGCCAGCAGCACCGGGACAGGGGGCGGTGCAGAA.

This clone was recorded a few times. A much larger clone is a single base away; this may be a read error. The gene symbols are mouse symbols. Additional DNA sequences in this sample encode the identical CDR3. The CDR3 region is CASSPRQNSDYTF. Partial CDR3 DNA: TGTGCCAGCAGTCCGCGACAGAACTCC. The genes are TRBV19 and TRBJ1-2, with D possibly being TRBD1 (5 bases). The read ends 4 residues shy of where the CDR3 ends; the end is completed using the germline J gene. The CDR3 contains 13 residues. With 4 bases removed from V and 2 bases from J, the gap between germline ends came to 9 bases. Germline CDR1 reads FNHDT; CDR2 reads SITEND (reference sequence).

This clone showed up just a few times. Genes and germline are mouse. The CDR3 extends 4 residues past the end of the read, so its final part is completed from the germline J gene. Other nucleotide sequences in the sample specify the same CDR3. V and J are TRBV1 and TRBJ2-1, with a tentative D call TRBD1 (5 bases). Trimming cost V 0 bases and J 3 bases, with 6 bases left between them. Germline CDR1 NSQYPW, CDR2 LRSPGD (reference sequence). The CDR3 is made up of 14 amino acids. The covered CDR3 bases are TGCACCTGCAGTGCAGACAGGGTCTATGCT. Translation: CTCSADRVYA. The CDR3 as a whole reads CTCSADRVYAEQFF.

This clone was detected a few times. The genes and germline here are from mouse. The read falls 4 residues short of the CDR3 end, and the missing part is taken from the germline J gene. This sequence joins TRBV5 and TRBJ2-5, with 7 bases matching TRBD2. The V segment lost 1 base and the J segment 0 bases; nucleotides outside the gene matches: 4. There are 16 residues in the CDR3. Germline lookup yields CDR1 LGHNA and CDR2 YNLKQL (reference sequence). The CDR3 loop is CASSQVLGVNQDTQYF. Incomplete CDR3 DNA: TGTGCCAGCAGCCAAGTGCTGGGGGTTAACCAAGAC.

This clone was detected only a few times. Genes here carry mouse names. The CDR3 spells CASSGAGGSSYEQYF. The sequenced CDR3 bases are TGTGCCAGCAGTGGGGCAGGGGGCAGCTCCTAT. The V gene is TRBV13-1, the J gene TRBJ2-7; 8 bases are a match to TRBD1. The read finishes 4 residues shy of the CDR3 end, and the germline J gene is used to complete it. This CDR3 is 15 amino acids long. The germline CDR1 and CDR2 sequences are NSHNY and SYGAGN. J was trimmed by 0 bases and V by 3 bases; bases with no gene match: 5.

On this clone itself: Here the gene names and germline are mouse. The read terminates 4 residues before the CDR3 end, so the remaining end is supplied by the germline J gene. The rearrangement links TRBV19 to TRBJ1-1; 8 bases line up with TRBD1. Germline CDR1 and CDR2: FNHDT and SITEND (reference sequence). The CDR3 is 13 residues long. Trimming cost V 6 bases and J 4 bases; bases outside gene matches: 5. This CDR3 is CASMPGGSTEVFF. CDR3 DNA, as far as it was read: TGTGCCAGCATGCCAGGGGGCAGCACA.

In the case of this clone: The gene names here belong to mouse. CDR3 protein: CASSHGQGAETLYF. The CDR3 bases that were read are TGTGCCAGCAGCCACGGACAGGGGGCAGAA. This chain connects TRBV5 to TRBJ2-3, with 9 bases that match TRBD1. The read comes to an end 4 residues before the CDR3 does, leaving the germline J gene to fill in the end. V was clipped by 3 bases and J by 3 bases; unmatched bases: 1. Germline CDR1 LGHNA, CDR2 YNLKQL (reference sequence). This CDR3 is 14 amino acids long.

On this clone: Each gene name is a mouse one. The read ends 4 residues before the CDR3 terminus; that terminus is restored from the germline J gene. Other DNA sequences in this sample translate to the same CDR3. V and J are TRBV13-3 and TRBJ2-2; a weak D match, TRBD1 (7 bases). The V end was cut by 2 bases, the J end by 3 bases, with 11 bases between. The CDR3 runs to 15 residues. Germline loops: CDR1 NNHDY, CDR2 SYVADS. The CDR3 bases that were read are TGTGCCAGCAGTGAACCCAGGGGGGACACCGGG. This sequence encodes CASSEPRGDTG. The full CDR3 reads CASSEPRGDTGQLYF.

The table lists this clone with a few counts. Gene names and germline refer to mouse. Sequencing ends 4 residues short of the CDR3 end; the germline J gene provides the rest. The chain has TRBV1 and TRBJ1-1; 7 nucleotides agree with TRBD1. V dropped 5 bases and J dropped 1; count of bases not matched to a gene: 4. There are 14 residues in the CDR3. Germline V gives CDR1 NSQYPW, CDR2 LRSPGD (reference sequence). CDR3 sequence reads: CTCSPYRGNTEVFF. The part of the CDR3 DNA that was read is TGCACCTGCAGTCCGTACAGGGGAAACACA.

This clone occurred a few times. Gene names and germline match the mouse. Read sequence stops 4 residues before the CDR3 end, and the germline J gene provides the missing end. V is TRBV13-2 and J is TRBJ2-3; D ambiguous. V was shortened by 2 bases and J by 2 bases, with 6 bases between the two germline ends. In germline, CDR1 is NNHNN, CDR2 SYGAGS (reference sequence). CDR3 length equals 13 residues. CDR3 DNA (partial): TGTGCCAGCGGTGAAAACATTGCAGAA. This encodes CASGENIAE. From start to end, the CDR3 is CASGENIAETLYF.

On this clone itself: Each gene name is a mouse one. The read finishes 3 residues shy of the CDR3 end, and the germline J gene is used to complete it. The J gene is TRBJ1-6, the V gene TRBV5; a weak D match, TRBD1 (6 bases). TRBJ1-6 is sorted into the ORF group, with uncertain function. V was trimmed by 4 bases and J by 3 bases, leaving 7 bases between them. CDR3 length: 14 amino acids. Germline V gene sequence: CDR1 LGHNA, CDR2 YNLKQL (reference sequence). The CDR3 sequence is CASSRTDYNSPLYF. Incomplete CDR3 DNA: TGTGCCAGCAGCCGGACAGACTATAATTCGCCC.

With regard to this clone: Gene names and germline refer to mouse. Read sequence stops 4 residues before the CDR3 end, and the germline J gene provides the missing end. The chain has TRBV13-1 and TRBJ2-1, with 10 bases aligning to TRBD1. J lost 5 bases, V lost 3 bases, and 5 bases had no gene match. Germline V lookup: CDR1 NSHNY, CDR2 SYGAGN. The CDR3 has 15 amino acids. CDR3 residues: CASSGGQGLDAEQFF. The sequenced part of the CDR3 DNA is TGTGCCAGCAGTGGGGGACAGGGGCTGGATGCT.

Remarks on this clone: Gene names and germline match the mouse. The CDR3 is cut off 4 residues early in the read; its end comes from the germline J gene. This sample includes further DNA sequences coding for the same CDR3. The chain uses TRBV13-2 and TRBJ2-4; 9 bases fit TRBD2. V shed 1 base and J 0 bases; nucleotides not matched to a gene: 3. CDR3 length equals 16 residues. In germline, CDR1 is NNHNN, CDR2 SYGAGS (reference sequence). The covered CDR3 bases are TGTGCCAGCGGTGATAGGCTGGGGGGGAGTCAAAAC. Translation: CASGDRLGGSQN. Given in full, the CDR3 is CASGDRLGGSQNTLYF.

Note on this clone: The gene names given are mouse names. The missing CDR3 end, 4 residues past where the read stops, is filled in from the germline J gene. The chain has TRBV19 and TRBJ1-1; 8 bases agree with TRBD1. The CDR3 loop spans 13 amino acids. CDR1 is FNHDT, CDR2 SITEND, per germline (reference sequence). The chain's CDR3 is CASSRGRNPEVFF. The part of the CDR3 DNA that was read is TGTGCCAGCAGCAGGGGGCGCAACCCA.

With respect to this clone: Gene names refer to mouse genes. The read is 4 residues too short to cover the CDR3 end, so that end is filled in from the germline J gene. This same CDR3 is encoded by further DNA sequences in the sample. The J gene is TRBJ2-7, the V gene TRBV19, with 10 positions matching TRBD2. The ends lost 5 bases at V and 3 bases at J; junction bases unmatched: 2. The CDR3 consists of 13 residues. Germline V gene data show CDR1 as FNHDT and CDR2 as SITEND (reference sequence). The sequenced part of the CDR3 DNA is TGTGCCAGCAGCGGGACTGGGGACTAT. Translation: CASSGTGDY. The complete CDR3 sequence is CASSGTGDYEQYF.

As concerns this clone: All gene names here are mouse names. Read data end 4 residues before the CDR3 end; the end is taken from the germline J gene. V usage is TRBV1 and J usage is TRBJ2-5; 12 nucleotides match TRBD1. The CDR3 is made up of 16 amino acids. Germline assignment: CDR1 NSQYPW and CDR2 LRSPGD (reference sequence). Here the CDR3 reads CTCSADGTGGRDTQYF. CDR3 bases read: TGCACCTGCAGTGCAGATGGGACAGGGGGCCGAGAC.

The sample holds many counts of this clone. Mouse names are used for the genes. The read ends 4 residues before the CDR3 terminus; that terminus is restored from the germline J gene. The chain links TRBV14 to TRBJ2-2; 8 bases agree with TRBD1. CDR1 is SGHDT, CDR2 FRDEAV, per germline. V shed 4 bases, J shed 4 bases, and the junction held 6 bases outside the gene matches. The CDR3 spans 15 residues. CDR3 residues: CASSQGAAATGQLYF. Partial CDR3 DNA: TGTGCCAGCAGTCAGGGGGCGGCGGCCACCGGG.

In this sample, this clone turned up a few times. The gene names here belong to mouse. The read gets to within 4 residues of the CDR3 end, and the germline J gene fills in the rest. The chain links TRBV13-1 to TRBJ2-5, with D tentatively TRBD2 (5 bases). Germline-derived CDR1 and CDR2 are NSHNY and SYGAGN. This CDR3 spans 16 amino acids. V was cut by 0 bases and J by 3 bases, with 14 bases left in between. The chain's CDR3 is CASSDARLGDQDTQYF. The sequenced part of the CDR3 DNA is TGTGCCAGCAGTGATGCAAGGCTGGGAGATCAAGAC.

This clone was observed a handful of times. The genes are named according to mouse. Coverage ceases 4 residues before the CDR3 finishes, and the germline J gene fills in the end. The gene calls are TRBV13-2 and TRBJ2-2; TRBD1 aligns across 10 bases. The J segment lost 3 bases and the V segment lost 0 bases, leaving 2 bases of the junction unmatched. Per the germline V gene, CDR1 is NNHNN and CDR2 is SYGAGS (reference sequence). The CDR3 consists of 16 residues. The DNA read from the CDR3 is TGTGCCAGCGGTGATGGGACAGGGGGAGACACCGGG. Amino acid sequence: CASGDGTGGDTG. The complete CDR3 reads CASGDGTGGDTGQLYF.

This clone was counted only a few times. Mouse gene names apply. The read stops 4 residues short of the end of the CDR3; the missing end is completed from the germline J gene. This rearrangement joins TRBV19 to TRBJ1-1; no reliable D call. The germline V gene has CDR1 FNHDT and CDR2 SITEND (reference sequence). CDR3 length: 11 amino acids. The CDR3 here is CASSIDKEVFF. Partial CDR3 DNA: TGTGCCAGCAGTATAGACAAA.

On this clone: Germline and genes here are mouse. Sequencing ends 4 residues short of the CDR3 end; the germline J gene provides the rest. Other DNA sequences within the sample encode an identical CDR3. The chain carries TRBV1 and TRBJ1-2; 7 bases align to TRBD1. Per the germline V gene, CDR1 is NSQYPW and CDR2 is LRSPGD (reference sequence). With V trimmed by 2 bases and J by 3 bases, 3 bases remained unmatched. This CDR3 comprises 14 residues. CDR3 DNA (partial): TGCACCTGCAGTGCAAGACAGGGTGACTCC. Translated: CTCSARQGDS. The CDR3 as a whole reads CTCSARQGDSDYTF.